This TCR beta chain came from a study of shared clonotypes between healthy human individuals. Each subset's genomic DNA was split evenly across several immunoSEQ plates. Authors' processing steps: As immunoSEQ supplied junction-only sequences (without quality scores), filtering differed. TCRdb's copy holds only in-frame clones and misses some; the assay was immunoSEQ multiplex PCR. V, J and clone size are those of that table, while D and trimming were read from the DNA. The sample lists hundreds of thousands of clones; roughly 80% were seen once. The specimen sequenced was PBMCs. This TCR was sampled from a middle-aged woman in good health. Some clones in this sample may be carry-over from other donors' samples.

For the CDR3, the DNA is TGTGCCAGCAGCAAAGAATACCCCCTGGTGGAGCGCCTAATTCTCCTTAGCAATCAGCCCCAGCATTTT. It translates to CASSKEYPLVERLILLSNQPQHF. This chain links TRBV21-1 with TRBJ1-5. TRBV21-1 is described as a pseudogene. The CDR3 is 23 residues long.